The clone carrying this TCR beta chain was seen many times. This specimen belongs to a study of human T cells and chemical hapten exposure. Time point specified: patch test 3, about 24 weeks after DPC sensitization. Treatment: therapeutic diphenylcyclopropenone sensitization with weekly scalp DPC. TCRdb used MiXCR to reprocess the RACE reads, holding one entry per CDR3 protein. The data hold roughly 90,000 distinct CDR3 sequences, with 11% observed a single time. The V and J ends lost 4 bases and 5 bases, in that order; junction bases with no gene match: 6. This CDR3 contains 15 residues. Germline-derived CDR1 and CDR2 are LGHDT and YNNKEL (reference sequence).

The material sequenced was whole blood, taken in connection with sensitization to the hapten diphenylcyclopropenone (DPC). V gene TRBV3-1 combines with J gene TRBJ1-5, with 9 bases fitting TRBD1. This clonotype originated in a woman aged 25 to 39 with alopecia areata. Some clones in this sample may be carry-over from other donors' samples. Here the CDR3 DNA reads TGTGCCAGCAGCCGCGGGACAGGGAGAGATCAGCCCCAGCATTTT. Translating it yields CASSRGTGRDQPQHF.